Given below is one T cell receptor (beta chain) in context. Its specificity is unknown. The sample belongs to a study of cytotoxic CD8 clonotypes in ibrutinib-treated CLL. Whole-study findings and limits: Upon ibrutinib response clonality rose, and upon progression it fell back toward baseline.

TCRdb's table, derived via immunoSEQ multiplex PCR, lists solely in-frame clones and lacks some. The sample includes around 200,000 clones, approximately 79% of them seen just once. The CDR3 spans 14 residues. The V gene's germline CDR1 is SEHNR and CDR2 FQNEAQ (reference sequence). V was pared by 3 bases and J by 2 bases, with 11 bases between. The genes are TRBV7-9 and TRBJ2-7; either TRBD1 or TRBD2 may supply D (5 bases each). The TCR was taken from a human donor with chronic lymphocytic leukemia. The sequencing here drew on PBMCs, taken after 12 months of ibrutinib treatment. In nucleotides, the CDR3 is TGTGCCAGCAGCTTCGGGGACGGACCCTACGAGCAGTACTTC. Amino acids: CASSFGDGPYEQYF.